This entry concerns a single TCR beta chain. The antigen is not known. The data stem from a study of cytomegalovirus exposure and HLA in healthy donors. Study results and limitations: Available immune exposure information was restricted to CMV serostatus only. Sequencing likely produced, as an artifact, a cluster of highly shared sequence variants.

Unmatched junction bases numbered 12, after V lost 2 bases and J lost 1 base. Per germline, CDR1 SGHTS and CDR2 YDEGEE. The CDR3 is 19 residues long. The PCR had 60 Vbeta and 13 Jbeta primers. Clones were read by immunoSEQ multiplex PCR, and TCRdb kept only the in-frame ones, dropping some. Of some 190,000 clones listed, over 80% are singletons. This TCR was sampled from a boy younger than 10 in good health and CMV-seronegative. The V call is TRBV5-8, the J call TRBJ2-7; 13 bases match TRBD2. The sample taken for sequencing was PBMCs. CDR3 in DNA: TGTGCCAGCAGCTTACGGACTAGCGGGAGACCCTGGGGATCCTACGAGCAGTACTTC. It specifies CASSLRTSGRPWGSYEQYF.